The clone carrying this TCR beta chain was recorded once. Its specificity is unknown. The V gene's germline CDR1 is MNHEY and CDR2 SVGAGI. V lost 4 bases to trimming and J lost 2 bases, with 15 bases between them. The CDR3 has 15 amino acids. The PCR used 60 Vbeta and 13 Jbeta primers. TCRdb's table, derived via immunoSEQ multiplex PCR, lists solely in-frame clones and lacks some. The table includes over 200,000 clones, around 89% detected once. This sample stems from a study of cytomegalovirus exposure and HLA in healthy donors. Study findings and constraints: In all likelihood, a cluster of highly shared sequence variants was a sequencing artifact. The authors later found HLA-associated TCR beta chains more clonally expanded than equally common others.

This TCR derives from a young woman in good health and CMV-seronegative. The chain links TRBV6-5 to TRBJ2-7, with D possibly being TRBD1 (5 bases). The sequenced material came from PBMCs. Written as DNA, the CDR3 is TGTGCCAGCAGTTCAGGCTATGGGGCGGCCTACGAGCAGTACTTC. Its translation: CASSSGYGAAYEQYF.